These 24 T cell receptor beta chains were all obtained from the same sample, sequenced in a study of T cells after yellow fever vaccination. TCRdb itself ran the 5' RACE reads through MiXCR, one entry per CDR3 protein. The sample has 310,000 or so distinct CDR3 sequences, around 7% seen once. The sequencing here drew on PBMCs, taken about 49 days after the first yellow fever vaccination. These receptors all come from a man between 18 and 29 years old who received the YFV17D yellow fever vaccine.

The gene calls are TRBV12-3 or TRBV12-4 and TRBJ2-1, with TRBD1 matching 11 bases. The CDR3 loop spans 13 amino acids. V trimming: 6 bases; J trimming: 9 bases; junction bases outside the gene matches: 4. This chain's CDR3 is CASSWTGGGEQFF. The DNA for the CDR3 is TGTGCCAGCAGCTGGACAGGGGGCGGTGAGCAGTTCTTC.

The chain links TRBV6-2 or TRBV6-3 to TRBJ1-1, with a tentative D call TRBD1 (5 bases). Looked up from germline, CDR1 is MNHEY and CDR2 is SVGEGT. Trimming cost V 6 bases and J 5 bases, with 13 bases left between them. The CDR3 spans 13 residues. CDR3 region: CASRPGGSTEAFF. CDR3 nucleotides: TGTGCCAGCAGACCCGGGGGAAGTACTGAAGCTTTCTTT.

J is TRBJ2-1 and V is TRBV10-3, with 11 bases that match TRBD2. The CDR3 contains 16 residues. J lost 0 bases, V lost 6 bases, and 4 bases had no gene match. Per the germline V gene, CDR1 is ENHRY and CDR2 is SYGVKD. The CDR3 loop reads CAIRVAGGSSYNEQFF. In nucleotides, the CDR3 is TGTGCCATCAGGGTAGCGGGGGGGAGCTCCTACAATGAGCAGTTCTTC.

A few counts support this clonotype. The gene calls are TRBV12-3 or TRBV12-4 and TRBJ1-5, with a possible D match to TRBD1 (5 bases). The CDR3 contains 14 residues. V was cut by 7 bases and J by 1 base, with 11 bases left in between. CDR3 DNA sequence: TGTGCCAGCACAGGGACCCTCAGCAATCAGCCCCAGCATTTT. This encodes CASTGTLSNQPQHF.

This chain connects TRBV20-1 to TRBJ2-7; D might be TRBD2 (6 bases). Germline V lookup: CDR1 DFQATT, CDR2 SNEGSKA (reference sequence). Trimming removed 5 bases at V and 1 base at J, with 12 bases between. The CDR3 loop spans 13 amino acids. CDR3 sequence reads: CSAFDGRSYEQYV. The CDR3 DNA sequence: TGCAGTGCTTTTGATGGGAGGTCCTACGAGCAGTACGTC.

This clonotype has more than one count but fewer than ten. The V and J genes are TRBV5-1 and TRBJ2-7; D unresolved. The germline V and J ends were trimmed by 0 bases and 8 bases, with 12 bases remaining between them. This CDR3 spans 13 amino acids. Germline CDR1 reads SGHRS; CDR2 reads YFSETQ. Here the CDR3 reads CASSLAASGKQYF. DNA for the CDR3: TGCGCCAGCAGCTTGGCCGCAAGTGGTAAGCAGTACTTC.

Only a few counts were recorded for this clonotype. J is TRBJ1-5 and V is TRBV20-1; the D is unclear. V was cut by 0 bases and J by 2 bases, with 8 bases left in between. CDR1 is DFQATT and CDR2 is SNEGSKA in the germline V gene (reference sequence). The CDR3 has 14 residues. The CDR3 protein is CSARENSGNQPQHF. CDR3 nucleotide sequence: TGCAGTGCTAGAGAGAACAGTGGCAATCAGCCCCAGCATTTT.

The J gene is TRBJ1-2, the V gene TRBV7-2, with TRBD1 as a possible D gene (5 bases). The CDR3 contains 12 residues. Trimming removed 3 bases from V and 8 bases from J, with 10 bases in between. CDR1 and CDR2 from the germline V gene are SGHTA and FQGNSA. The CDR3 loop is CASSLYGDGYTF. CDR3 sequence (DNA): TGTGCCAGCAGCTTGTACGGGGACGGCTACACCTTC.

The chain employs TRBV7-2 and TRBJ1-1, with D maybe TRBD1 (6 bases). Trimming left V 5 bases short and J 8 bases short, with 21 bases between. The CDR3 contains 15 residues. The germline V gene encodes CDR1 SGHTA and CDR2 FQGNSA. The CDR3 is CASSRNGQPAGEAFF. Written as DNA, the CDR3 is TGTGCCAGCAGCCGAAATGGACAGCCGGCGGGGGAAGCTTTCTTT.

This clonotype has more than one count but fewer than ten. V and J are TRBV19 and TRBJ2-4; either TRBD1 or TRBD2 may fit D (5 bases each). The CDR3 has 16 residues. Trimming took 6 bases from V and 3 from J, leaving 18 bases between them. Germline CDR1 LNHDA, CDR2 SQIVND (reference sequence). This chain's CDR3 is CASRTKGDLGKNIQYF. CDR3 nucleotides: TGTGCCAGTAGAACTAAAGGGGACCTTGGCAAAAACATTCAGTACTTC.

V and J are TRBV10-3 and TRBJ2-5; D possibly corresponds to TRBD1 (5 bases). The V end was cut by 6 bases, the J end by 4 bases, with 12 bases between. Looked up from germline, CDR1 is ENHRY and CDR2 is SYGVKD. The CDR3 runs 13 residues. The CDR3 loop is CAIRGTRGETQYF. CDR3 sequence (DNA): TGTGCCATCAGGGGTACAAGGGGAGAGACCCAGTACTTC.

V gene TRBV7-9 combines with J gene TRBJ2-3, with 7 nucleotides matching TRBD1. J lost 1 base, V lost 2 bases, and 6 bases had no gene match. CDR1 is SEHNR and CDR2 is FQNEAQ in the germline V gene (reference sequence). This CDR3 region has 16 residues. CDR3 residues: CASSLSRGPGTDTQYF. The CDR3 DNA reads TGTGCCAGCAGCTTAAGTAGGGGGCCGGGCACAGATACGCAGTATTTT.

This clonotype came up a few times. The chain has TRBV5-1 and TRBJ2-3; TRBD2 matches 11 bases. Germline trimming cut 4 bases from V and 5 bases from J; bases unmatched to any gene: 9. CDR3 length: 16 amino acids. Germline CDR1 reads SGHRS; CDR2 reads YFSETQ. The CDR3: CASSPGLAESLDTQYF. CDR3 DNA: TGCGCCAGCAGCCCGGGACTAGCGGAATCGTTAGATACGCAGTATTTT.

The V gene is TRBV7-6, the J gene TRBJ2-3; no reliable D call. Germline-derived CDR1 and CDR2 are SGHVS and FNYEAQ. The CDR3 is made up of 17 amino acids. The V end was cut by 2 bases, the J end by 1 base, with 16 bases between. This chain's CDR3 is CASSLSPPVSGTDTQYF. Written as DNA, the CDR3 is TGTGCCAGCAGCTTATCCCCCCCTGTATCCGGCACAGATACGCAGTATTTT.

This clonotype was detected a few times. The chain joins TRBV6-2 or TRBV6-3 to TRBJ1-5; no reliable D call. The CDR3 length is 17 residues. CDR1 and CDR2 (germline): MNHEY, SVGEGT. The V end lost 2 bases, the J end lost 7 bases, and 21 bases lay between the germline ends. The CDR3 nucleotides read TGTGCCAGCAGTTACCAGGCAGAGACCCCTGCTCGGCAGCCCCAGCATTTT. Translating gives CASSYQAETPARQPQHF.

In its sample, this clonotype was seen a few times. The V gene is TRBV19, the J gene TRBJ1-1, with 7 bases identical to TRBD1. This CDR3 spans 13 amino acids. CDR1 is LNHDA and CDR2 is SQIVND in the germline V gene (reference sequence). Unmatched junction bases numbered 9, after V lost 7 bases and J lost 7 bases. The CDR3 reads CASNLDRVGEAFF. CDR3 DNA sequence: TGTGCCAGTAATCTCGACAGGGTCGGTGAAGCTTTCTTT.

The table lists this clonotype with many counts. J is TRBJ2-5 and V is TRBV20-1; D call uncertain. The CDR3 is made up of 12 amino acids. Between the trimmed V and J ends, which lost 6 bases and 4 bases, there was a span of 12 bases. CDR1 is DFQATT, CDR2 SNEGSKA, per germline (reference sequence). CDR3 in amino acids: CSARARSETQYF. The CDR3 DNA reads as TGCAGTGCCCGGGCGCGGTCAGAGACCCAGTACTTC.

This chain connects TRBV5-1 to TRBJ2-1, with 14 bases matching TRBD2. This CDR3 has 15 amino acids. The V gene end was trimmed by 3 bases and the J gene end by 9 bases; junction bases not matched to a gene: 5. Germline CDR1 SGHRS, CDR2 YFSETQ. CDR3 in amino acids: CASSSTSGGAAEQFF. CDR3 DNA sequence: TGCGCCAGCAGCTCGACTAGCGGGGGGGCCGCTGAGCAGTTCTTC.

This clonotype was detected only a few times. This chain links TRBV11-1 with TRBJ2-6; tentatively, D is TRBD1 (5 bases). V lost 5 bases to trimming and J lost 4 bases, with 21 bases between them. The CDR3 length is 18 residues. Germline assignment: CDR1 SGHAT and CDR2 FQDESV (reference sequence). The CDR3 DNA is TGTGCCAGCAGCAAAGGGGTGGGATTGGCGTCCGGGGCCAACGTCCTGACTTTC. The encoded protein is CASSKGVGLASGANVLTF.

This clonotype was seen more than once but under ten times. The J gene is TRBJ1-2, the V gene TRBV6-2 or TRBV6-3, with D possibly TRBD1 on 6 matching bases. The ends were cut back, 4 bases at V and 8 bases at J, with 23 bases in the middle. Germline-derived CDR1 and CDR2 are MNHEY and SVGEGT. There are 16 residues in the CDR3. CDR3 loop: CASSSLGTPVRGGYTF. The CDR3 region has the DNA TGTGCCAGCAGTTCGCTCGGGACACCAGTCCGTGGAGGCTACACCTTC.

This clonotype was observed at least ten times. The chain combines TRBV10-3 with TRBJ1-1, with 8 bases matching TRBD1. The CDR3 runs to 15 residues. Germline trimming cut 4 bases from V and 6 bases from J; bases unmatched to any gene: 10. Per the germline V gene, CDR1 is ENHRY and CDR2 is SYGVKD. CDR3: CAISGTGGKIAEAFF. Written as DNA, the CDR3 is TGTGCCATCAGTGGAACAGGGGGTAAGATCGCTGAAGCTTTCTTT.

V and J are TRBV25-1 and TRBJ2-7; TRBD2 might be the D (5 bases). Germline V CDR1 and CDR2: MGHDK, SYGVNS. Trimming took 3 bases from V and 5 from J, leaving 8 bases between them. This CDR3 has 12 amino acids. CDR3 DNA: TGTGCCAGCAGTGATGTCGGGGACGAGCAGTACTTC. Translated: CASSDVGDEQYF.

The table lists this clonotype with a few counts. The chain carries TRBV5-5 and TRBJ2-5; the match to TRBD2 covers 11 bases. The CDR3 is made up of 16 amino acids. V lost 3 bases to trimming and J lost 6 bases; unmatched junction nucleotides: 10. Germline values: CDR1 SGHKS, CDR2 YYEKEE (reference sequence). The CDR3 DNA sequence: TGTGCCAGCAGCTCTAGCGGGGGGACCTCAATCCAGACCCAGTACTTC. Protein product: CASSSSGGTSIQTQYF.

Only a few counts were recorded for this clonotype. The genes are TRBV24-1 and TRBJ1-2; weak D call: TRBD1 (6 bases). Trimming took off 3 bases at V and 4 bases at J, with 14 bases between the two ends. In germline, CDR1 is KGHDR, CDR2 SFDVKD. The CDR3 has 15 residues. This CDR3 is CATSDRRGAGYGYTF. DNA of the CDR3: TGTGCCACCAGTGATCGACGGGGGGCCGGCTATGGCTACACCTTC.